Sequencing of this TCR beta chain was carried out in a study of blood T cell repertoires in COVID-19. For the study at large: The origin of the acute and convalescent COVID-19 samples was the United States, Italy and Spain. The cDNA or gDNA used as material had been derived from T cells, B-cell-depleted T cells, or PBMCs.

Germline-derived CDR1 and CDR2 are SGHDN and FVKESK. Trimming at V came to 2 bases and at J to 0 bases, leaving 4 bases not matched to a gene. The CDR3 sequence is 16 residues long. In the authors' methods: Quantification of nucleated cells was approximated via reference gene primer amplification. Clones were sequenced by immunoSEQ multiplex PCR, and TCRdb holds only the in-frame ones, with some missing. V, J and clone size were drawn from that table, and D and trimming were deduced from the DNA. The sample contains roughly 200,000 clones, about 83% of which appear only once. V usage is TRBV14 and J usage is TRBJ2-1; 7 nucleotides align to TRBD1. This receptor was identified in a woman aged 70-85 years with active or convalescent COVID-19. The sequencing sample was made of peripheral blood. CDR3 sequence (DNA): TGTGCCAGCAGCCAAATGACAGGGAGCTCCTACAATGAGCAGTTCTTC. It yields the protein CASSQMTGSSYNEQFF.